This is a list of T cell receptor beta chains from one sample in a study of cytomegalovirus exposure and HLA in healthy donors. Profiling relied on immunoSEQ multiplex PCR, and the TCRdb table lists in-frame clones only, not all of them. The sample consists of approximately 100,000 clones, roughly 84% of them appearing once. Material: PBMCs. These receptors were collected from a man aged 18 to 29 in good health and CMV-seropositive. CDR3s include the opening cysteine and the closing phenylalanine or tryptophan. The D gene is left open where the match is weak. Only some rows state a clone size, as once, few, many or a class for expanded clones.

>NA|13|TRBV19|TRBJ2-7|NA
CASSSKRYYEQYF
TGTGCCAGTAGTTCCAAGCGCTACTACGAGCAGTACTTC
>TRBD1|16|TRBV27|TRBJ2-5|NA
CASSSNRGAQGETQYF
TGTGCCAGCAGTTCCAACAGGGGGGCCCAAGGCGAGACCCAGTACTTC
>NA|15|TRBV29-1|TRBJ1-1|once
CSVEGVGGGRTEAFF
TGCAGCGTTGAAGGAGTTGGGGGTGGGAGGACTGAAGCTTTCTTT
>TRBD1|13|TRBV7-9|TRBJ1-2|once
CASSLNQGDGYTF
TGTGCCAGCAGCTTAAACCAGGGGGATGGCTACACCTTC
>NA|13|TRBV12-5|TRBJ1-1|NA
CASATSLVTEAFF
TGTGCTAGTGCCACTTCTTTAGTCACTGAAGCTTTCTTT
>NA|18|TRBV11-3|TRBJ2-4|NA
CASSSRSGNWSWKNIQYF
TGTGCCAGCAGCTCACGGTCAGGAAATTGGTCTTGGAAAAACATTCAGTACTTC
>NA|12|TRBV7-8|TRBJ2-7|NA
CASSLSGAEQYF
TGTGCCAGCAGCTTATCGGGTGCCGAGCAGTACTTC
>TRBD1|15|TRBV7-9|TRBJ1-4|NA
CASSSVTGWNEKLFF
TGTGCCAGCAGCTCTGTGACAGGGTGGAATGAAAAACTGTTTTTT
>TRBD2|15|TRBV19|TRBJ2-1|NA
CASSISSGIHNEQFF
TGTGCCAGTAGTATCTCTAGCGGGATTCACAATGAGCAGTTCTTC
>TRBD2|15|TRBV19|TRBJ2-5|NA
CASSLGGLAIETQYF
TGTGCCAGTAGTTTGGGCGGACTAGCTATCGAGACCCAGTACTTC
>TRBD2|15|TRBV27|TRBJ2-5|NA
CASRGLAGPQETQYF
TGTGCCAGCAGAGGACTAGCGGGACCCCAAGAGACCCAGTACTTC
>NA|17|TRBV7-7|TRBJ2-2|few
CASSLGVGGSNTGELFF
TGTGCCAGCAGCTTAGGAGTTGGCGGTTCGAACACCGGGGAGCTGTTTTTT
>NA|16|TRBV7-7|TRBJ2-6|NA
CASSLDYHSGANVLTF
TGTGCCAGCAGCTTGGACTATCACTCTGGGGCCAACGTCCTGACTTTC
>NA|14|TRBV7-2|TRBJ1-4|few
CASSLGQGSEKLFF
TGTGCCAGCAGCTTAGGCCAGGGCTCTGAAAAACTGTTTTTT
>TRBD1|16|TRBV5-1|TRBJ2-5|NA
CASSLVGTERQETQYF
TGCGCCAGCAGCTTGGTCGGGACAGAGAGACAAGAGACCCAGTACTTC
>TRBD1|14|TRBV7-2|TRBJ1-2|NA
CASSRMQGDYGYTF
TGTGCCAGCAGCCGGATGCAGGGGGACTATGGCTACACCTTC
>TRBD1|15|TRBV7-2|TRBJ1-2|NA
CASSSYLQGAKGYTF
TGTGCCAGCAGCTCATACCTACAGGGGGCAAAGGGCTACACCTTC
>NA|12|TRBV9|TRBJ2-3|NA
CASSVGGGTQYF
TGTGCCAGCAGCGTAGGAGGTGGTACGCAGTATTTT
>NA|13|TRBV19|TRBJ2-1|NA
CASSAIAYNEQFF
TGTGCCAGTAGTGCAATAGCCTACAATGAGCAGTTCTTC
>TRBD1|17|TRBV5-6|TRBJ2-5|NA
CASSPFVGTGVQETQYF
TGTGCCAGCAGCCCCTTCGTTGGAACAGGGGTCCAAGAGACCCAGTACTTC
>NA|12|TRBV10-3|TRBJ2-7|once
CAISGLSGEQYF
TGTGCCATCAGTGGACTTTCGGGCGAGCAGTACTTC
>NA|14|TRBV27|TRBJ2-7|NA
CASRLRGGGYEQYF
TGTGCCAGCAGACTTAGGGGAGGGGGTTACGAGCAGTACTTC
>TRBD1|12|TRBV6-6|TRBJ1-1|NA
CASSAGGAGAFF
TGTGCCAGCAGTGCAGGGGGCGCGGGAGCTTTCTTT
>TRBD2|17|TRBV14|TRBJ2-2|NA
CASSQVGGLAGTGELFF
TGTGCCAGCAGCCAAGTTGGGGGTCTAGCGGGCACCGGGGAGCTGTTTTTT
>TRBD2|15|TRBV11-2|TRBJ2-3|NA
CASSPASGFTDTQYF
TGTGCCAGCAGCCCCGCTAGCGGGTTCACAGATACGCAGTATTTT
>NA|16|TRBV15|TRBJ1-4|NA
CATSRDLVATNEKLFF
TGTGCCACCAGCAGAGATCTCGTAGCAACTAATGAAAAACTGTTTTTT
>NA|16|TRBV4-1|TRBJ2-3|NA
CASSQTIAWGTDTQYF
TGCGCCAGCAGCCAAACCATAGCCTGGGGCACAGATACGCAGTATTTT
>TRBD1|16|TRBV18|TRBJ2-7|NA
CASSPYLSGRGYEQYF
TGTGCCAGCTCACCCTACCTATCGGGCAGGGGGTACGAGCAGTACTTC
>TRBD1|15|TRBV7-2|TRBJ1-4|NA
CASSLASGGYEKLFF
TGTGCCAGCAGCTTAGCGTCAGGGGGCTATGAAAAACTGTTTTTT
>TRBD1|14|TRBV9|TRBJ1-1|NA
CASSEGTGNTEAFF
TGTGCCAGCAGCGAGGGGACAGGCAACACTGAAGCTTTCTTT
>TRBD2|17|TRBV5-1|TRBJ2-3|NA
CASSQGLAGTSTDTQYF
TGCGCCAGCAGCCAGGGACTAGCGGGGACTAGCACAGATACGCAGTATTTT
>NA|15|TRBV19|TRBJ2-2|NA
CASSMSQVNTGELFF
TGTGCCAGTAGTATGTCACAGGTTAACACCGGGGAGCTGTTTTTT
>TRBD1|14|TRBV6-1|TRBJ1-1|few
CASNSRDRDTEAFF
TGTGCCAGCAACTCCCGGGACAGGGACACTGAAGCTTTCTTT
>TRBD1|14|TRBV5-1|TRBJ1-4|NA
CASSRGQDGEKLFF
TGCGCCAGCAGCCGAGGACAGGACGGAGAAAAACTGTTTTTT
>NA|16|TRBV7-6|TRBJ1-3|few
CASSLAGGPSGNTIYF
TGTGCCAGCAGCTTAGCGGGAGGGCCCTCTGGAAACACCATATATTTT
>NA|14|TRBV18|TRBJ1-2|NA
CASSPNDRNYGYTF
TGTGCCAGCTCACCGAACGACAGGAACTATGGCTACACCTTC
>NA|15|TRBV2|TRBJ2-1|once
CASSARGAPYNEQFF
TGTGCCAGCAGTGCTCGGGGGGCCCCCTACAATGAGCAGTTCTTC
>TRBD2|14|TRBV4-2|TRBJ2-1|NA
CASSLGGGLNEQFF
TGTGCCAGCAGCCTGGGGGGGGGTTTGAATGAGCAGTTCTTC
>TRBD2|16|TRBV5-4|TRBJ2-1|NA
CASSFGLAGVDNEQFF
TGTGCCAGCAGCTTCGGACTAGCGGGAGTAGACAATGAGCAGTTCTTC
>NA|14|TRBV6-5|TRBJ1-4|NA
CASRRGITNEKLFF
TGTGCCAGCAGGAGAGGGATAACTAATGAAAAACTGTTTTTT